The next 21 T cell receptor beta chains were all read from a single sample in a study of regulatory T cells in long-lasting Graves disease. Construction of the TCR beta libraries employed iRepertoire HTBI primers in conjunction with Arm-PCR of CDR3 regions. MiXCR, run by TCRdb on the multiplex PCR reads, gives a single entry per CDR3 protein. This table has fewer than 550,000 distinct CDR3 sequences, roughly 21% appearing once. Described time point: persistent/refractory GD, antithyroid drugs over 5 years with positive TRAb. Generation of the TCR library employed RNA extracted from PBMCs. Sequences were derived from peripheral blood mononuclear cells (PBMCs), sampled when the disease was refractory, from a patient treated with antithyroid drugs. Source of these receptors: a female donor with Graves disease.

The V and J genes are TRBV13 and TRBJ1-2; D ambiguous. The CDR3 has 16 residues. Trimming stripped 2 bases from V and 2 bases from J, with 15 bases between. Germline V lookup: CDR1 PRHDT, CDR2 FYEKMQ (reference sequence). The CDR3 nucleotides are TGTGCCAGCAGCTTATACTCCTCCGGAGGCAACTATGGCTACACCTTC. Translated: CASSLYSSGGNYGYTF.

A few counts support this clonotype. The chain couples TRBV24-1 to TRBJ1-6, with a tentative D call TRBD1 (6 bases). The V gene's germline CDR1 is KGHDR and CDR2 SFDVKD. The V end was cut by 7 bases, the J end by 9 bases, with 12 bases between. The CDR3 covers 13 residues. The CDR3 coding sequence is TGTGCCACCAGCACAGGGAAGGGTTCACCCCTCCACTTT. Encoded protein: CATSTGKGSPLHF.

The genes are TRBV7-2 and TRBJ2-7; TRBD1 matches 11 bases. The germline V gene has CDR1 SGHTA and CDR2 FQGNSA. The V and J ends lost 5 bases and 5 bases, in that order; junction bases with no gene match: 8. The CDR3 spans 15 residues. The chain's CDR3 is CASSTRTGGGDEQYF. Written as DNA, the CDR3 is TGTGCCAGCAGCACTCGGACAGGGGGCGGCGACGAGCAGTACTTC.

This clonotype was detected ten times or more. The junction shows a germline mismatch at one end, possibly a read error. The rearrangement links TRBV30 to TRBJ1-4; TRBD1 might be the D (6 bases). This CDR3 spans 11 amino acids. Germline assignment: CDR1 GTSNPN and CDR2 SVGIG (reference sequence). The CDR3 bases are TGTGCCTGGAGTGTCGGGGGACACCATTTGTTT. This sequence encodes CAWSVGGHHLF.

This clonotype was observed a handful of times. V is TRBV3-1 and J is TRBJ2-7, with 13 bases matching TRBD2. The germline CDR1 and CDR2 sequences are LGHDT and YNNKEL (reference sequence). The V segment lost 3 bases and the J segment 6 bases; nucleotides outside the gene matches: 2. The CDR3 consists of 14 residues. The DNA for the CDR3 is TGTGCCAGCAGCCAGGGACTAGCGGGGCGCGAGCAGTACTTC. It codes for CASSQGLAGREQYF.

This clonotype was observed at least ten times. This sequence joins TRBV28 and TRBJ2-7; 9 bases match TRBD1. This CDR3 spans 15 amino acids. The germline V gene encodes CDR1 MDHEN and CDR2 SYDVKM. J gave up 6 bases and V 6 bases, and 12 bases lay outside the gene matches. This CDR3 reads CASSDPGQGRSEQYF. For the CDR3, the DNA is TGTGCCAGCAGCGACCCGGGACAGGGTCGCTCCGAGCAGTACTTC. Filled out from reference TRBV28 and TRBJ2-7, the complete variable domain reads DVKVTQSSRYLVKRTGEKVFLECVQDMDHENMFWYRQDPGLGLRLIYFSYDVKMKEKGDIPEGYSVSREKKERFSLILESASTNQTSMYLCASSDPGQGRSEQYFGPGTRLTVT.

This clonotype was counted at least ten times. The rearrangement links TRBV5-1 to TRBJ1-4; maybe TRBD1 (5 bases). Trimming left V 4 bases short and J 7 bases short, with 14 bases between. Per the germline V gene, CDR1 is SGHRS and CDR2 is YFSETQ. CDR3 length equals 14 residues. DNA of the CDR3: TGCGCCAGCAGCCAGGGTGGCTACTTTGAAAAACTGTTTTTT. This gives the protein CASSQGGYFEKLFF.

At least ten counts were recorded for this clonotype. The rearrangement links TRBV13 to TRBJ2-5; the match to TRBD1 covers 7 bases. CDR3 length: 12 amino acids. The germline CDR1 and CDR2 sequences are PRHDT and FYEKMQ (reference sequence). Trimming removed 5 bases from V and 6 bases from J; junction bases left unmatched: 3. CDR3 residues: CASSHRGKTQYF. In DNA form, the CDR3 reads TGTGCCAGCAGCCACAGGGGCAAGACCCAGTACTTC.

This clonotype was counted ten times or more. CDR3 sequence (DNA): TGTGCCAGCAGTCCCAACCCCCGCTACGAGCAGTACTTC. Its translation is CASSPNPRYEQYF. The chain uses TRBV28 and TRBJ2-7; D gene unclear. The germline V and J ends were trimmed by 5 bases and 3 bases, with 11 bases remaining between them. The CDR3 is 13 amino acids. Looked up from germline, CDR1 is MDHEN and CDR2 is SYDVKM.

To note about this clonotype: Lacking the conserved final phenylalanine or tryptophan, this CDR3 likely reflects a read error. Because the CDR3's place on the DNA is in doubt, the DNA is left out and the CDR3 is given as listed by TCRdb. The chain links TRBV28 to TRBJ2-7; TRBD1, the table's D call, was not compared with the DNA. The CDR3 is 12 residues long, ends included. Germline-derived CDR1 and CDR2 are MDHEN and SYDVKM. The CDR3 sequence: CASSLGANERYS.

This clonotype turned up a few times. The chain has TRBV18 and TRBJ1-4; D possibly corresponds to TRBD1 (5 bases). V dropped 2 bases and J dropped 6 bases, with 7 bases sitting between them. The germline V gene has CDR1 KGHSH and CDR2 LQKENI. The length of the CDR3 is 13 residues. CDR3 bases: TGTGCCAGCTCACCAGGGACGGATGAAAAACTGTTTTTT. Translated, it gives CASSPGTDEKLFF.

This clonotype appeared many times. This chain uses TRBV5-5 with TRBJ2-6; a weak D match, TRBD2 (5 bases). Trimming cost V 0 bases and J 12 bases, with 16 bases left between them. The CDR3 extends over 15 amino acids. The V gene's germline CDR1 is SGHKS and CDR2 YYEKEE (reference sequence). CDR3 DNA sequence: TGTGCCAGCAGCTTGGAATCGCGACACGCGGGCGTCCTGACTTTC. Translating gives CASSLESRHAGVLTF.

DNA of the CDR3: TGTGCCAGCAGCGTAGCTACCGTAACAGGGGGGACTTCTGGGGCCAACGTCCTGACTTTC. Its translation is CASSVATVTGGTSGANVLTF. This chain links TRBV9 with TRBJ2-6; 8 positions match TRBD1. The germline gives CDR1 SGDLS, CDR2 YYNGEE. V lost 0 bases and J lost 1; bases outside the gene matches: 12. This CDR3 comprises 20 residues.

This chain links TRBV19 with TRBJ2-5, with D maybe TRBD1 (5 bases). V gave up 1 base and J gave up 1 base, with 13 bases separating them. The V gene's germline CDR1 is LNHDA and CDR2 SQIVND (reference sequence). The CDR3 sequence is 16 residues long. The CDR3 nucleotides read TGTGCCAGTAGTATAGGGAGAACAGGTTTCCAAGAGACCCAGTACTTC. This sequence encodes CASSIGRTGFQETQYF.

J is TRBJ1-5 and V is TRBV20-1, with TRBD1 as a possible D gene (5 bases). Trimming left V 3 bases short and J 7 bases short, with 13 bases between. The CDR3 sequence is 13 residues long. Germline values: CDR1 DFQATT, CDR2 SNEGSKA (reference sequence). The CDR3 region has the DNA TGCAGTGCTAGCGGCGGGGGGTTCCAGCCCCAGCATTTT. Its protein is CSASGGGFQPQHF.

J is TRBJ1-5 and V is TRBV20-1; TRBD1 is a possible D gene (5 bases). This CDR3 contains 14 residues. Trimming took 3 bases from V and 1 from J, leaving 10 bases between them. From germline, CDR1 is DFQATT and CDR2 SNEGSKA (reference sequence). CDR3 amino acids: CSASAGPSNQPQHF. DNA for the CDR3: TGCAGTGCTAGCGCGGGACCGAGCAATCAGCCCCAGCATTTT.

V is TRBV20-1 and J is TRBJ2-4; TRBD2 aligns across 7 bases. Trimming cost V 5 bases and J 7 bases; bases outside gene matches: 11. CDR1 and CDR2 from the germline V gene are DFQATT and SNEGSKA (reference sequence). The CDR3 has 14 amino acids. The CDR3 coding sequence is TGCAGTGCTGCCTCCGGGACTACCGGGAACATTCAGTACTTC. Protein product: CSAASGTTGNIQYF.

The genes are TRBV3-1 and TRBJ1-6, with D maybe TRBD1 (5 bases). The CDR3 sequence is 15 residues long. Germline CDR1 LGHDT, CDR2 YNNKEL (reference sequence). The ends were cut back, 1 base at V and 6 bases at J, with 10 bases in the middle. The DNA for the CDR3 is TGTGCCAGCAGCCAAGGAGGGGCCGGTAATTCACCCCTCCACTTT. It specifies CASSQGGAGNSPLHF.

This clonotype has at least ten counts. This rearrangement joins TRBV10-3 to TRBJ2-5, with a tentative D call TRBD2 (5 bases). CDR1 and CDR2 from the germline V gene are ENHRY and SYGVKD. CDR3 length equals 15 residues. Trimming stripped 3 bases from V and 2 bases from J, with 13 bases between. As DNA, the CDR3 is TGTGCCATCAGTGATACGAGGGAAAATCAAGAGACCCAGTACTTC. Translating it yields CAISDTRENQETQYF.

J is TRBJ2-2 and V is TRBV24-1; the match to TRBD2 covers 9 bases. Germline values: CDR1 KGHDR, CDR2 SFDVKD. This CDR3 has 15 residues. The V and J ends lost 5 bases and 3 bases, in that order; junction bases with no gene match: 3. CDR3 DNA: TGTGCCACCAGTGGCGCGGGAGGGGACACCGGGGAGCTGTTTTTT. Amino acid sequence: CATSGAGGDTGELFF.

This clonotype was observed at least ten times. This CDR3 is CASSQWQGAGNQPQHF. In DNA form, the CDR3 reads TGTGCCAGCAGCCAATGGCAGGGGGCTGGCAATCAGCCCCAGCATTTT. This chain uses TRBV12-3 or TRBV12-4 with TRBJ1-5, with 8 bases lining up with TRBD1. Trimming removed 6 bases from V and 2 bases from J; junction bases left unmatched: 9. The CDR3 has 16 amino acids.